This T cell receptor (beta chain) came from a study of blood T cell repertoires in COVID-19. About the research overall: Specimens from acute and convalescent COVID-19 originated in the United States, Italy and Spain. T cells, B-cell-depleted T cells, or PBMCs supplied cDNA or gDNA.

In the original analysis: Cell counts per sample came from amplifying reference gene primers. Data came from immunoSEQ multiplex PCR; TCRdb stores just in-frame clones and leaves some out. The DNA gave D and trimming, while V, J and clone size come from that table. Of under 300,000 clones in the sample, around 89% were seen once. V shed 4 bases and J shed 4 bases, with 10 bases lying between them. This CDR3 region has 13 residues. Germline V gene lookup returns CDR1 MGHDK and CDR2 SYGVNS. This clonotype was sampled from a woman in her forties with acute or convalescent COVID-19. The specimen was peripheral blood. V is TRBV25-1 and J is TRBJ2-5; possible D gene TRBD1, 5 bases. The DNA of the CDR3 is TGTGCCAGCAGTGCTACAGGTGGAGAGACCCAGTACTTC. Protein: CASSATGGETQYF. Variable domain in full (rest from reference TRBV25-1 and TRBJ2-5): EADIYQTPRYLVIGTGKKITLECSQTMGHDKMYWYQQDPGMELHLIHYSYGVNSTEKGDLSSESTVSRIRTEHFPLTLESARPSHTSQYLCASSATGGETQYFGPGTRLLVL.